These 2 T cell receptor beta chains share one sample of origin, sequenced in a study of T cell responses to AZD1222 COVID-19 vaccine. Sequencing used immunoSEQ multiplex PCR; TCRdb keeps in-frame clones, though not all of them. Altogether about 190,000 clones are present, roughly nine tenths being singletons, with the ten largest covering approximately 7.2%. The sequencing here drew on peripheral blood, taken on day 0 of AZD1222 vaccination. All receptors come from an adult in good health.

V usage is TRBV7-2 and J usage is TRBJ2-2; either TRBD1 or TRBD2 may supply D (6 bases each). The CDR3 is 14 amino acids. Germline assignment: CDR1 SGHTA and CDR2 FQGNSA. Trimming left V 5 bases short and J 4 bases short, with 11 bases between. The CDR3 region has the DNA TGTGCCAGCAGCCCACAGGGAGGCACCGGGGAGCTGTTTTTT. The encoded protein is CASSPQGGTGELFF.

V usage is TRBV5-8 and J usage is TRBJ2-2, with 8 positions matching TRBD2. CDR1 SGHTS and CDR2 YDEGEE come from the germline V gene. The CDR3 runs to 16 residues. V was pared by 4 bases and J by 3 bases, with 8 bases of the junction left unmatched. CDR3 in amino acids: CASSRFGGADTGELFF. The CDR3 region has the DNA TGTGCCAGCAGCCGATTCGGGGGGGCGGACACCGGGGAGCTGTTTTTT.